These 8 T cell receptor beta chains were sequenced from one sample in a study of shared clonotypes between healthy human individuals. Sequencing used immunoSEQ multiplex PCR; TCRdb keeps in-frame clones, though not all of them. This sample has millions of clones, with about 92% found just once. The source material was naive CD4+ T cells sorted from blood. The subset is: CD45RA+ positively selected. All receptors come from a man younger than 30 in good health.

The chain joins TRBV30 to TRBJ2-3; 10 positions agree with TRBD1. Per germline, CDR1 GTSNPN and CDR2 SVGIG (reference sequence). The CDR3 runs to 18 residues. J lost 0 bases, V lost 0 bases, and 9 bases had no gene match. The CDR3: CAWSVPWGDRGSTDTQYF. For the CDR3, the DNA is TGTGCCTGGAGTGTTCCGTGGGGGGACAGGGGTAGCACAGATACGCAGTATTTT.

A word on this clone: Different DNA sequences within this sample yield the same CDR3. V gene TRBV5-1 combines with J gene TRBJ2-5; D remains unclear. V gave up 0 bases and J gave up 1 base, with 7 bases separating them. The length of the CDR3 is 14 residues. Germline V gene data show CDR1 as SGHRS and CDR2 as YFSETQ. CDR3 DNA: TGCGCCAGCAGCTTGGAACCAGGCCAAGAGACCCAGTACTTC. It yields the protein CASSLEPGQETQYF.

The CDR3 sequence is CASSPWGSQETQYF. The CDR3 DNA follows: TGTGCCAGCAGCCCTTGGGGTAGTCAAGAGACCCAGTACTTC. The gene calls are TRBV7-9 and TRBJ2-5, with D uncertain. The V end was cut by 5 bases, the J end by 2 bases, with 12 bases between. The CDR3 length is 14 residues. Germline loops: CDR1 SEHNR, CDR2 FQNEAQ (reference sequence).

The chain joins TRBV7-9 to TRBJ2-5; D unclear. The germline CDR1 and CDR2 sequences are SEHNR and FQNEAQ (reference sequence). Between the trimmed V and J ends, which lost 5 bases and 5 bases, there was a span of 15 bases. This CDR3 has 14 residues. CDR3 bases: TGTGCCAGCAGCCAAGGCGGCGCGCAGGAGACCCAGTACTTC. As protein: CASSQGGAQETQYF.

The chain couples TRBV6-5 to TRBJ2-7; D ambiguous. Trimming took off 6 bases at V and 6 bases at J, with 12 bases between the two ends. The CDR3 totals 12 residues. Per the germline V gene, CDR1 is MNHEY and CDR2 is SVGAGI. The chain's CDR3 is CASSHHKSEQYF. CDR3 nucleotide sequence: TGTGCCAGCAGCCACCACAAATCCGAGCAGTACTTC.

The table lists this clone with a count of one. The V call is TRBV7-6, the J call TRBJ2-1; D assignment may be TRBD1 or TRBD2 (6 bases each). Germline CDR1 reads SGHVS; CDR2 reads FNYEAQ. V dropped 3 bases and J dropped 2 bases, with 17 bases sitting between them. The CDR3 length is 17 residues. CDR3: CASSFRGAGITYNEQFF. CDR3 bases: TGTGCCAGCAGCTTCAGGGGCGCGGGGATCACCTACAATGAGCAGTTCTTC.

The V gene is TRBV2, the J gene TRBJ2-1, with TRBD1 as a possible D gene (6 bases). The CDR3 has 15 amino acids. Trimming shortened V by 2 bases and J by 9 bases, and 17 bases separated the two germline ends. CDR1 and CDR2 from the germline V gene are SNHLY and FYNNEI. CDR3 amino acids: CASSEFRGQGTEQFF. DNA for the CDR3: TGTGCCAGCAGTGAATTTAGAGGTCAGGGGACTGAGCAGTTCTTC.

The chain joins TRBV4-1 to TRBJ2-2; D may match TRBD1 or TRBD2 (5 bases each). Between the trimmed V and J ends, which lost 4 bases and 4 bases, there was a span of 16 bases. This CDR3 spans 16 amino acids. In germline, CDR1 is MGHRA, CDR2 YSYEKL. As DNA, the CDR3 is TGCGCCAGCAGCCTCCGGGACCGCCCGGGCACCGGGGAGCTGTTTTTT. It yields the protein CASSLRDRPGTGELFF.